A single sample gave rise to the 28 T cell receptor beta chains below, sequenced in a study of blood T cell repertoires in COVID-19. Here immunoSEQ multiplex PCR was the method, and the copy in TCRdb shows in-frame clones only, minus some. The sample consists of hundreds of thousands of clones, approximately 91% of them appearing once. The sample comprised PBMCs or T cells enriched from blood (not recorded which). The source of these receptors is a woman in her late teens or twenties who had been exposed to COVID-19.

The rearrangement links TRBV7-2 to TRBJ2-7, with 12 bases fitting TRBD2. V was clipped by 6 bases and J by 2 bases; unmatched bases: 5. Germline values: CDR1 SGHTA, CDR2 FQGNSA. There are 15 residues in the CDR3. CDR3 sequence reads: CASSLTSGRTYEQYF. CDR3 bases: TGTGCCAGCAGTCTTACTAGCGGGAGGACCTACGAGCAGTACTTC.

This chain uses TRBV6-2 or TRBV6-3 with TRBJ2-7; 8 bases are a match to TRBD2. The V gene's germline CDR1 is MNHEY and CDR2 SVGEGT. With V trimmed by 6 bases and J by 3 bases, 7 bases remained unmatched. This CDR3 contains 14 residues. The CDR3 loop is CASSELAEVYEQYF. The CDR3 DNA is TGTGCCAGCAGCGAACTAGCGGAGGTCTACGAGCAGTACTTC.

The chain recombines TRBV5-1 with TRBJ1-3, with 7 bases matching TRBD1. The CDR3 runs to 14 residues. V lost 4 bases, J lost 6 bases, and 7 bases stayed unmatched. Germline CDR1 is SGHRS and CDR2 is YFSETQ. CDR3 loop: CASSPRQGENTIYF. The CDR3 DNA follows: TGCGCCAGCAGCCCTCGACAGGGTGAAAACACCATATATTTT.

J is TRBJ2-5 and V is TRBV19; 8 nucleotides agree with TRBD1. Germline trimming cut 5 bases from V and 4 bases from J; bases unmatched to any gene: 18. Germline CDR1 reads LNHDA; CDR2 reads SQIVND (reference sequence). This CDR3 has 18 residues. The CDR3, as DNA: TGTGCCAGTAGTGCAGGGACAGGAGGATTCGGCGCGGGAGAGACCCAGTACTTC. This sequence encodes CASSAGTGGFGAGETQYF. Combining the CDR3 with reference TRBV19 and TRBJ2-5 gives the whole variable domain DGGITQSPKYLFRKEGQNVTLSCEQNLNHDAMYWYRQDPGQGLRLIYYSQIVNDFQKGDIAEGYSVSREKKESFPLTVTSAQKNPTAFYLCASSAGTGGFGAGETQYFGPGTRLLVL.

As for this clone: Distinct nucleotide sequences in the sample also encode this CDR3. The CDR3 loop is CASSQDRVSNQPQHF. CDR3 nucleotides: TGCGCCAGCAGCCAGGACAGGGTAAGCAATCAGCCCCAGCATTTT. The J gene is TRBJ1-5, the V gene TRBV4-3, with TRBD1 identical over 8 bases. The trim removed 3 bases at V and 1 base at J, leaving 2 bases unmatched. The CDR3 loop spans 15 amino acids. Germline CDR1 LGHNA, CDR2 YSLEER.

This clone has ten or more counts. V gene TRBV5-6 combines with J gene TRBJ2-3; 8 bases align to TRBD2. V was pared by 4 bases and J by 4 bases, with 14 bases of the junction left unmatched. The CDR3 has 17 amino acids. Per germline, CDR1 SGHDT and CDR2 YYEEEE. Written as DNA, the CDR3 is TGTGCCAGCAGCGATCCTCGAGCGGGAGACGGGTCAGATACGCAGTATTTT. This encodes CASSDPRAGDGSDTQYF.

The chain couples TRBV7-9 to TRBJ1-1, with 12 bases that match TRBD1. The CDR3 totals 19 residues. Germline trimming cut 4 bases from V and 3 bases from J; bases unmatched to any gene: 15. The germline V gene encodes CDR1 SEHNR and CDR2 FQNEAQ (reference sequence). CDR3 coding DNA: TGTGCCAGCAGCTCCGGGACAGGGGGCTTCAACCGTCCGTACACTGAAGCTTTCTTT. Residues: CASSSGTGGFNRPYTEAFF.

The table lists this clone with a count of one. This chain connects TRBV7-6 to TRBJ2-2; D not certain. The germline V gene has CDR1 SGHVS and CDR2 FNYEAQ. The CDR3 is 13 residues long. With 4 bases removed from V and 3 bases from J, the gap between germline ends came to 6 bases. The CDR3 DNA is TGTGCCAGCAGCTCCCGGGACACCGGGGAGCTGTTTTTT. Translating it yields CASSSRDTGELFF.

This clone appeared a single time. The chain links TRBV30 to TRBJ2-3, with 8 bases lining up with TRBD2. There are 15 residues in the CDR3. CDR1 and CDR2 from the germline V gene are GTSNPN and SVGIG (reference sequence). The ends lost 2 bases at V and 2 bases at J; junction bases unmatched: 6. The CDR3 spells CAWSPTGGVTDTQYF. Written as DNA, the CDR3 is TGTGCCTGGAGTCCAACGGGGGGGGTCACAGATACGCAGTATTTT.

The chain's CDR3 is CASSETASSGNTIYF. DNA of the CDR3: TGTGCCAGTTCCGAAACAGCCTCATCTGGAAACACCATATATTTT. The genes are TRBV19 and TRBJ1-3; D remains unclear. This CDR3 is 15 amino acids long. V was cut by 8 bases and J by 1 base, with 15 bases left in between. Germline CDR1 reads LNHDA; CDR2 reads SQIVND (reference sequence).

This clone was counted only a few times. The chain couples TRBV28 to TRBJ2-1; the D gene is possibly TRBD2 (6 bases). The germline V gene has CDR1 MDHEN and CDR2 SYDVKM. CDR3 length: 17 amino acids. V was trimmed by 4 bases and J by 7 bases, leaving 23 bases between them. The CDR3 DNA is TGTGCCAGCAGTTCGTCCGGGGAAGGAGGGTGGGGGAATGAGCAGTTCTTC. Protein: CASSSSGEGGWGNEQFF. The full variable domain, in which reference TRBV28 and TRBJ2-1 provide the parts outside the CDR3, is DVKVTQSSRYLVKRTGEKVFLECVQDMDHENMFWYRQDPGLGLRLIYFSYDVKMKEKGDIPEGYSVSREKKERFSLILESASTNQTSMYLCASSSSGEGGWGNEQFFGPGTRLTVL.

The chain employs TRBV30 and TRBJ1-6; D unclear. The CDR3 length is 14 residues. Germline V CDR1 and CDR2: GTSNPN, SVGIG (reference sequence). V was shortened by 7 bases and J by 4 bases, with 14 bases between the two germline ends. CDR3 nucleotide sequence: TGTGCCTTGACGGTTGCGGGGTATAATTCACCCCTCCACTTT. Protein: CALTVAGYNSPLHF.

The chain couples TRBV10-3 to TRBJ2-7; 12 nucleotides match TRBD1. CDR3 length: 13 residues. V dropped 10 bases and J dropped 7; count of bases not matched to a gene: 8. CDR1 ENHRY and CDR2 SYGVKD come from the germline V gene. The CDR3 loop reads CATPGQGAGEQYF. The DNA of the CDR3 is TGTGCCACACCGGGACAGGGGGCGGGAGAGCAGTACTTC.

Of note for this clone: The junction does not match germline at one end; this may be a read error. The chain couples TRBV6-4 to TRBJ2-7; perhaps TRBD2 as D (6 bases). Germline V CDR1 and CDR2: MRHNA, SNTAGT. CDR3 length: 14 amino acids. The CDR3 loop reads CASTVTRSSHEQYF. CDR3 nucleotides: TGTGCCAGCACCGTGACTAGAAGCTCCCACGAGCAGTACTTC.

This chain connects TRBV7-2 to TRBJ1-5; D is unresolved. Germline V gene sequence: CDR1 SGHTA, CDR2 FQGNSA. The V end lost 5 bases, the J end lost 3 bases, and 17 bases lay between the germline ends. CDR3 length equals 16 residues. The CDR3: CASSRRDFGHNQPQHF. DNA for the CDR3: TGTGCCAGCAGCCGGAGGGATTTCGGTCACAATCAGCCCCAGCATTTT.

The chain is built from TRBV12-3 or TRBV12-4 and TRBJ2-7; D remains ambiguous. Trimming pared 4 bases from V and 4 bases from J, leaving 8 bases between. There are 12 residues in the CDR3. The CDR3 reads CASSSLAYEQYF. The CDR3 DNA is TGTGCCAGCAGTTCTTTGGCTTACGAGCAGTACTTC.

This chain connects TRBV7-8 to TRBJ2-3; 10 bases line up with TRBD2. The junction had 17 bases not matched to a gene; V was cut back by 4 bases and J by 4 bases. CDR1 and CDR2 from the germline V gene are SGHVS and FQNEAQ. The CDR3 totals 19 residues. The CDR3 coding sequence is TGTGCCAGCAGCTCACGAGCTAGCGGGAGTACCAATGTCCCAGATACGCAGTATTTT. Amino acids: CASSSRASGSTNVPDTQYF. The full variable domain, its missing parts supplied by reference TRBV7-8 and TRBJ2-3, is GAGVSQSPRYKVAKRGQDVALRCDPISGHVSLFWYQQALGQGPEFLTYFQNEAQLDKSGLPSDRFFAERPEGSVSTLKIQRTQQEDSAVYLCASSSRASGSTNVPDTQYFGPGTRLTVL.

The rearrangement joins TRBV29-1 to TRBJ2-5; TRBD1 is a possible D gene (5 bases). Trimming removed 6 bases from V and 4 bases from J, with 21 bases in between. The CDR3 totals 15 residues. The germline V gene encodes CDR1 SQVTM and CDR2 ANQGSEA. CDR3 residues: CSVTSPQGSPETQYF. The CDR3 coding sequence is TGCAGCGTCACCTCCCCCCAGGGCTCACCAGAGACCCAGTACTTC.

The CDR3 DNA sequence: TGTGCCAGCAGTGAGGGTAGCGGGAGAGCCCGGGAGCTGTTTTTT. This translates into CASSEGSGRARELFF. V is TRBV2 and J is TRBJ2-2; the match to TRBD2 covers 9 bases. Germline V lookup: CDR1 SNHLY, CDR2 FYNNEI. This CDR3 spans 15 amino acids. With 3 bases clipped from V and 9 bases from J, the junction kept 8 bases outside the gene matches.

This chain links TRBV7-2 with TRBJ2-7, with a possible D match to TRBD1 (5 bases). Deletions cut 1 base from V and 7 bases from J, with 11 bases between. The CDR3 runs to 13 residues. The germline V gene encodes CDR1 SGHTA and CDR2 FQGNSA. For the CDR3, the DNA is TGTGCCAGCAGCTTAGGGACACCTCAAGAGCAGTACTTC. Its protein is CASSLGTPQEQYF.

J is TRBJ1-6 and V is TRBV4-3; 8 bases are a match to TRBD1. Trimming at V came to 0 bases and at J to 3 bases, leaving 1 base not matched to a gene. Looked up from germline, CDR1 is LGHNA and CDR2 is YSLEER. The CDR3 contains 16 residues. As DNA, the CDR3 is TGCGCCAGCAGCCAAGATACAGGGGGCTATAATTCACCCCTCCACTTT. This translates into CASSQDTGGYNSPLHF.

V gene TRBV7-6 combines with J gene TRBJ2-7, with a tentative D call TRBD1 (5 bases). Trimming removed 0 bases at V and 1 base at J, with 10 bases between. The length of the CDR3 is 15 residues. From germline, CDR1 is SGHVS and CDR2 FNYEAQ. The CDR3 sequence is CASSLAGTGSYEQYF. The CDR3 DNA sequence: TGTGCCAGCAGCTTAGCCGGAACAGGTTCCTACGAGCAGTACTTC. The full variable domain, completed using reference TRBV7-6 and TRBJ2-7, is GAGVSQSPRYKVTKRGQDVALRCDPISGHVSLYWYRQALGQGPEFLTYFNYEAQQDKSGLPNDRFSAERPEGSISTLTIQRTEQRDSAMYRCASSLAGTGSYEQYFGPGTRLTVT.

CDR3 in amino acids: CASSTPQDQAFF. The CDR3 DNA follows: TGTGCCAGCAGTACCCCACAGGACCAAGCTTTCTTT. The gene calls are TRBV28 and TRBJ1-1; D may be TRBD1 (5 bases). V was clipped by 5 bases and J by 9 bases, with 13 bases between them. Germline loops: CDR1 MDHEN, CDR2 SYDVKM. The CDR3 length is 12 residues.

The V call is TRBV7-3, the J call TRBJ1-2, with no clear D. V gave up 1 base and J gave up 7 bases, with 10 bases separating them. The germline V gene encodes CDR1 SGHTA and CDR2 FQGTGA. The CDR3 has 13 amino acids. The CDR3 loop reads CASSLSGSSGYTF. The CDR3 DNA reads as TGTGCCAGCAGCTTAAGTGGGAGTAGTGGCTACACCTTC.

This clone was picked up one time. This sequence joins TRBV19 and TRBJ2-2, with D perhaps TRBD2 (5 bases). Germline CDR1 is LNHDA and CDR2 is SQIVND (reference sequence). The CDR3 is made up of 18 amino acids. Trimming cost V 4 bases and J 0 bases, with 18 bases left between them. The CDR3 here is CASSKTPGILPNTGELFF. CDR3 DNA sequence: TGTGCCAGTAGTAAAACCCCCGGGATTCTACCGAACACCGGGGAGCTGTTTTTT. The full variable domain, its missing parts supplied by reference TRBV19 and TRBJ2-2, is DGGITQSPKYLFRKEGQNVTLSCEQNLNHDAMYWYRQDPGQGLRLIYYSQIVNDFQKGDIAEGYSVSREKKESFPLTVTSAQKNPTAFYLCASSKTPGILPNTGELFFGEGSRLTVL.

The chain links TRBV19 to TRBJ1-6, with TRBD1 as a possible D gene (6 bases). CDR1 is LNHDA and CDR2 is SQIVND in the germline V gene (reference sequence). This CDR3 has 15 amino acids. V shed 5 bases and J shed 9 bases, with 17 bases lying between them. The CDR3 DNA follows: TGTGCCAGTAGTCCCAAACAGGGAAGGGGTTCACCCCTCCACTTT. The encoded protein is CASSPKQGRGSPLHF.

This rearrangement joins TRBV24-1 to TRBJ1-2; 9 bases fit TRBD1. Trimming took 9 bases from V and 6 from J; bases not matched to a gene: 4. This CDR3 spans 12 amino acids. Germline assignment: CDR1 KGHDR and CDR2 SFDVKD. The CDR3 spells CATGTGIDGYTF. CDR3 DNA: TGTGCCACCGGGACAGGGATCGATGGCTACACCTTC.

V and J are TRBV2 and TRBJ2-1, with TRBD1 matching 7 bases. The length of the CDR3 is 15 residues. After removal of 5 bases from V and 2 bases from J, the junction contained 6 bases not matched to a gene. Looked up from germline, CDR1 is SNHLY and CDR2 is FYNNEI. CDR3 DNA: TGTGCCAGCAGTCAGACAGGGTCGGCCTACAATGAGCAGTTCTTC. Protein: CASSQTGSAYNEQFF.